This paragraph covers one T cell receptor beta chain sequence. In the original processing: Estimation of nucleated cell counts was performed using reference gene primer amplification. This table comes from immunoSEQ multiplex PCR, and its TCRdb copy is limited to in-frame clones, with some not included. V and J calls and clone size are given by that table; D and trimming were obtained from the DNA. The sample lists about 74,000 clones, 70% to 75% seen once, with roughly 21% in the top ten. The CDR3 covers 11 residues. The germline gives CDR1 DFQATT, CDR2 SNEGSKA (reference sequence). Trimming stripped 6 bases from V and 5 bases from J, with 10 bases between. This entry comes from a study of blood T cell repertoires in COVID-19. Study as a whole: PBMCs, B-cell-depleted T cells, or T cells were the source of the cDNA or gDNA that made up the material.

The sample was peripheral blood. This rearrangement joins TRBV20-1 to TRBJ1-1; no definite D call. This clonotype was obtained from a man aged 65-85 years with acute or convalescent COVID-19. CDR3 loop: CSAQQRTEAFF. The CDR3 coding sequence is TGCAGTGCCCAACAAAGAACTGAAGCTTTCTTT.